This T cell receptor (beta chain) was found in a study of shared clonotypes between healthy human individuals (dated by TCRdb to between 2020 and 2021). Study-wide context: A few men and two women, aged 18 to 49 years, made up the cohort. To increase sequencing depth and limit assay-specific biases, different laboratories used diverse techniques to prepare libraries and sequence TCR repertoires. Each donor's leukapheresis produced roughly between roughly 0.85 and 9.5 billion PBMCs. For each donor, CD4 naive and CD4 memory were each run on three plates, CD8 naive on two plates, and CD8 memory on one plate. To estimate repertoire size and how much clonotype sharing occurs between individuals, the study deeply sequenced the blood TCR repertoires of five or six healthy adults. The paper's findings and limits, for the study overall: Sampling was restricted to blood, and TCR repertoires in tissue are likely to differ from TCR repertoires in blood. Compared with non-shared clonotypes, clonotypes shared by all four sorted-subset donors had higher generation probabilities. Incomplete sequencing was indicated by rarefaction of sorted-subset datasets, despite the large sequencing depth. Naive subsets generally had larger estimated clonotype richness than memory subsets did. Pairwise subsampling indicated that sequencing depth was expected to affect the degree of clonotype sharing among donors. Sharing across a few donors was observed for 5% to 6.5% of naive CD4, over 3% of naive CD8, 2.3% of memory CD4, and about 0.4% of memory CD8 clonotypes. Because the study included only a small number of donors, the genetic and exposure-history diversity represented was limited.

As to this clone: Its recognized antigen is unknown. No base quality information exists; no much larger clone differs at one position.

The donors were healthy, HIV-negative adults with no recently reported acute infections or vaccinations. Only Caucasian adults living in Nashville, Tennessee, USA were represented among the donors. CD4+ T cells were enriched by magnetic negative selection; naive cells were then positively selected on CD45RA, and the negative fraction formed the memory subset. Blood was collected by leukapheresis, and PBMCs were isolated by Ficoll-Histopaque density gradient centrifugation and then cryopreserved in liquid nitrogen vapor phase. Purity and quantity of every magnetically sorted T cell population were checked by analytical flow cytometry. Genomic DNA was isolated from every sorted fraction and measured by UV absorbance on a Nanodrop 2000c. Using the deep immunoSEQ assay, TCR CDR3 regions were amplified from genomic DNA by multiplex PCR. Genomic DNA extracted from each cell subset was distributed evenly over all wells of several immunoSEQ 96-well plates, and each plate served as one replicate. For sorted subsets, around 0.2 ug genomic DNA, equal to 30,000 or so T cell genomes, was loaded into each replicate PCR. Purified libraries were quantified with a Qubit 3.0 fluorometer, sized on a Bioanalyzer 2100, and re-quantified with the KAPA Library Quantification kit. A separate single-read 150-cycle Illumina NextSeq 550 flow cell was used to sequence each immunoSEQ 96-well plate. The study's processing was this. Because the immunoSEQ output held only junctional sequences and lacked quality scores, the filtering could not match the filtering applied to full-length reads. To assign V/J genes and CDR3, sequences were annotated against IMGT germline references using PyIR, a Python wrapper for IgBLAST v1.9. Reads were filtered out if the reads had weak V/J assignments (E-value above 1e-6), no CDR3, stop codons, out-of-frame junctions, or ambiguous translated residues. A V3J clonotype was defined by an identical inferred V gene, J gene, and CDR3 amino acid sequence. Percentage overlap between repertoires was computed as shared unique clonotypes divided by the size of the smaller repertoire. RTK rarefaction, the Chao1 estimator, and Recon v2.1 estimates of unobserved clonotypes were used to assess repertoire richness. OLGA was used to compute generation probabilities for all TCRbeta clonotypes that the gDNA method yielded from a few donors. TCRdb mirrors the immuneACCESS table, restricted to in-frame sequences. Some clones are absent from its copies; in checked studies, under half trace to an unresolved V gene, and the reason for the others is unknown. V and J calls and clone size are those listed in that table; D and trimming were worked out from the DNA. Here the sample has more than 400,000 clones; approximately 94% occur a single time. Around 0.066% of the sample rests with the top ten.

Via the germline V gene, CDR1 is SGHRS and CDR2 YFSETQ. V is shortened by 2 bases, J by 1 base, and the region joining them spans 6 bases. The CDR3 starts with the cysteine, ends with the phenylalanine, and has 13 residues. Kept here is only the CDR3 DNA, which spans 39 bases and is read in frame from base 1. The receptor was derived from a woman aged 25-40 years in good health. Recombination connected TRBV5-1 to TRBJ2-5; a confident D gene designation cannot be given. Sequenced sample: naive CD4+ T cells sorted from blood. In light of the paper, this sample's cell subset or site label describes: CD45RA+ positively selected. This receptor has the CDR3 CASSFLGQETQYF. The sequenced DNA: TGCGCCAGCAGCTTTTTGGGCCAAGAGACCCAGTACTTC.